Listed below are T cell receptor beta chains from one sample, sequenced in a study of shared clonotypes between healthy human individuals. The data were produced by immunoSEQ multiplex PCR, yet TCRdb's version contains in-frame clones alone and is incomplete. This table has roughly 1 million clones, roughly 80% appearing once. Specimen: memory CD4+ T cells sorted from blood. These receptor sequences come from a man aged 18-30 years in good health. Both conserved end residues are part of each CDR3. The D gene is left open where the match is weak. Clone size is stated in some rows and not others, as once, few, many or a class when expanded.

>TRBJ2-3|many|TRBV27|TRBD2
TGTGCCAGCGTAGCTAGAGCGGGGGGGATCGGGGCAGATACGCAGTATTTT
CASVARAGGIGADTQYF
>TRBJ2-1|.|TRBV11-2|TRBD1
TGTGCCAGCAGCTTAAGGCTGGGGACAGGGTCCAATGAGCAGTTCTTC
CASSLRLGTGSNEQFF
>TRBJ2-1|few|TRBV2|.
TGTGCCAGCAAGCGGGACAACAATGAGCAGTTCTTC
CASKRDNNEQFF
>TRBJ2-5|.|TRBV29-1|.
TGCAGCGTTGATTCCAGGGGCAAGAAAGAGACCCAGTACTTC
CSVDSRGKKETQYF
>TRBJ1-1|.|TRBV7-3|.
TGTGCCAGCAGCATACAGACGAACACTGAAGCTTTCTTT
CASSIQTNTEAFF
>TRBJ1-1|once|TRBV7-9|.
TGTGCCAGCAGCTTCGGGGATAACACTGAAGCTTTCTTT
CASSFGDNTEAFF
>TRBJ2-2|.|TRBV6-1|.
TGTGCCAGCAGTTATGCCGGGGAGCTGTTTTTT
CASSYAGELFF
>TRBJ2-3|.|TRBV5-1|.
TGCGCCAGCAGCTTGCAGGGACCAGCCACAGATACGCAGTATTTT
CASSLQGPATDTQYF
>TRBJ2-7|.|TRBV11-2|TRBD1
TGTGCCAGCAGCTTGGTCCCCGGGACAGGGCGCCCCGAGCAGTACTTC
CASSLVPGTGRPEQYF
>TRBJ2-3|.|TRBV5-8|.
TGTGCCAGCAGCTTGAGGCAGGGGAGGATGGGGCAGTATTTT
CASSLRQGRMGQYF
>TRBJ2-2|.|TRBV18|.
TGTGCCAGCTCACCCCCCGGGTCTAATCAGAACACCGGGGAGCTGTTTTTT
CASSPPGSNQNTGELFF
>TRBJ1-2|.|TRBV6-5|.
TGTGCCAGCAGTTACTCTACCGACATCTATGGCTACACCTTC
CASSYSTDIYGYTF
>TRBJ2-1|.|TRBV18|TRBD1
TGTGCCAGCTCATTCTCCAGGGGGCAAGACAATGAGCAGTTCTTC
CASSFSRGQDNEQFF
>TRBJ1-3|.|TRBV18|.
TGTGCCAGCATGGTCCCTTCTGGAAACACCATATATTTT
CASMVPSGNTIYF
>TRBJ2-1|few|TRBV5-1|TRBD2
TGCGCCAGCAGCTTGGCTATAGCGGGGGACAACAATGAGCAGTTCTTC
CASSLAIAGDNNEQFF
>TRBJ1-1|few|TRBV7-9|.
TGTGCCAGCAGCTCGCAGAGGGGGGACACTGAAGCTTTCTTT
CASSSQRGDTEAFF
>TRBJ2-7|.|TRBV5-1|TRBD1
TGCGCCAGCAGCTTCACCGGGACAGGGGTCCACGAGCAGTACTTC
CASSFTGTGVHEQYF
>TRBJ1-2|.|TRBV9|.
TGTGCCAGCAAGGCAGGGGTTTCGTTAGGGGACTATGGCTACACCTTC
CASKAGVSLGDYGYTF
>TRBJ1-2|.|TRBV28|.
TGTGCCAGCAGCGCCCCCACAGCCCCTAACTATGGCTACACCTTC
CASSAPTAPNYGYTF
>TRBJ2-2|.|TRBV4-3|TRBD1
TGCGCCAGCAGCCAAGTCTGGACAGGGGCGCTTAACGGGGAGCTGTTTTTT
CASSQVWTGALNGELFF
>TRBJ1-5|.|TRBV7-2|TRBD1
TGTGCCAGCAGCTCAGGACAGGGGTATGTAGCCCAGCATTTT
CASSSGQGYVAQHF
>TRBJ2-7|few|TRBV18|.
TGTGCCAGCTCACAGGCGCAGGGAAGGGAGCAGTACTTC
CASSQAQGREQYF
>TRBJ2-2|.|TRBV11-2|.
TGTGCCAGCAGCGAGGGCTCTCCAGGGGAGCTGTTTTTT
CASSEGSPGELFF
>TRBJ2-7|few|TRBV7-9|.
TGTGCCAGCAGCCCCTCACGGGGAGCGTCCTACGAGCAGTACTTC
CASSPSRGASYEQYF
>TRBJ2-1|.|TRBV28|.
TGTGCCAGCAGCCCCCAAGGTTCGGATGGATGGAATGAGCAGTTCTTC
CASSPQGSDGWNEQFF
>TRBJ2-2|.|TRBV6-6|.
TGTGCCAGCGTAGACTACCAGACCGGGGAGCTGTTTTTT
CASVDYQTGELFF